The 8 T cell receptor beta chains below all came from one sample that was sequenced in a study of control samples from healthy donors and cancer patients. Profiling relied on immunoSEQ multiplex PCR, and the TCRdb table lists in-frame clones only, not all of them. The profile shows roughly 400,000 clones, about 93% of them singletons. The sequencing input was PBMCs. These receptors originate from a man in his forties with head and neck cancer.

In its sample, this clone was seen a few times. The rearrangement links TRBV5-4 to TRBJ2-7; a weak D match, TRBD1 (6 bases). The germline V and J ends were trimmed by 7 bases and 2 bases, with 16 bases remaining between them. Germline CDR1 is SGHNT and CDR2 is YYREEE (reference sequence). The CDR3 totals 14 residues. CDR3 residues: CASELRGATYEQYF. The CDR3 nucleotides are TGTGCCAGCGAACTCAGGGGCGCTACCTACGAGCAGTACTTC.

V and J are TRBV3-1 (or the pseudogene TRBV3-2) and TRBJ1-4; D call uncertain. Germline lookup yields CDR1 LGHDT and CDR2 YNNKEL (reference sequence). The CDR3 is 15 residues long. The V and J ends lost 4 bases and 5 bases respectively, with 14 bases between them. Here the CDR3 DNA reads TGTGCCAGCAGCCTCCTAGAGGACGGGAATGAAAAACTGTTTTTT. Residues: CASSLLEDGNEKLFF.

Only one count was recorded for this clone. This rearrangement joins TRBV11-2 to TRBJ2-3; a weak D match, TRBD1 (6 bases). Germline CDR1 SGHAT, CDR2 FQNNGV. The CDR3 covers 15 residues. With 3 bases removed from V and 1 base from J, the gap between germline ends came to 11 bases. For the CDR3, the DNA is TGTGCCAGCAGCTTTACAGGGTCGGGCACAGATACGCAGTATTTT. This codes for CASSFTGSGTDTQYF.

This chain links TRBV6-5 with TRBJ1-5, with a tentative D call TRBD1 (5 bases). V lost 0 bases, J lost 6 bases, and 9 bases lay in between. Germline V gives CDR1 MNHEY, CDR2 SVGAGI. CDR3 size: 14 residues. CDR3 residues: CASSYSRVFQPQHF. Here the CDR3 DNA reads TGTGCCAGCAGTTACTCCAGGGTTTTTCAGCCCCAGCATTTT.

The chain employs TRBV15 and TRBJ2-3; 10 bases map to TRBD2. V lost 3 bases to trimming and J lost 5 bases; unmatched junction nucleotides: 5. Germline CDR1 and CDR2: LNHNV and YYDKDF (reference sequence). There are 15 residues in the CDR3. CDR3 residues: CATSRSSSGGDTQYF. The CDR3, as DNA: TGTGCCACCAGCAGGTCATCTAGCGGGGGAGATACGCAGTATTTT.

There are a few counts of this clone. This sequence joins TRBV19 and TRBJ2-7; 14 bases map to TRBD2. CDR1 LNHDA and CDR2 SQIVND come from the germline V gene (reference sequence). The CDR3 is made up of 17 amino acids. Unmatched junction bases numbered 9, after V lost 5 bases and J lost 3 bases. CDR3 residues: CASSGTSGRASHYEQYF. The DNA for the CDR3 is TGTGCCAGTAGTGGGACTAGCGGGAGAGCTTCCCACTACGAGCAGTACTTC.

The rearrangement joins TRBV4-3 to TRBJ2-2; 8 nucleotides align to TRBD1. CDR3 size: 17 residues. V shed 0 bases and J 3 bases; nucleotides not matched to a gene: 6. Germline loops: CDR1 LGHNA, CDR2 YSLEER. The CDR3 spells CASSQDGGQGYTGELFF. Here the CDR3 DNA reads TGCGCCAGCAGCCAAGATGGAGGACAGGGCTACACCGGGGAGCTGTTTTTT.

V is TRBV27 and J is TRBJ1-2; TRBD1 is a possible D gene (5 bases). CDR3 size: 12 residues. Germline V gene lookup returns CDR1 MNHEY and CDR2 SMNVEV (reference sequence). V lost 5 bases to trimming and J lost 3 bases, with 7 bases between them. The CDR3 nucleotides read TGTGCCAGCAGTGGGGGGTACTATGGCTACACCTTC. This encodes CASSGGYYGYTF.